The sequence of this T cell receptor (beta chain) was determined in a study of T cell repertoires and Cas9 in healthy adults. For the study at large: Characterization of SpCas9-reactive CD4 and CD8 T cells covered multi-effector potency, cytotoxicity and lineage.

Notes on the study in general: In vitro, SpCas9-reactive Tregs were reported to curb effector T cell proliferation and function.

CDR3 length equals 13 residues. Germline CDR1 and CDR2: MNHEY and SVGAGI. Trimming took off 6 bases at V and 1 base at J, with 6 bases between the two ends. In this sample, this clone turned up a few times. Its antigen is unidentified. TCRdb's table, derived via immunoSEQ multiplex PCR, lists solely in-frame clones and lacks some. The table includes more than 13,000 clones, roughly nine tenths detected once. This clonotype originated in a human donor in good health. The source material was Tregs (CD4+, CD25+, CD127-, CD137-, CD154-) from PBMCs; culture status not recorded. This chain connects TRBV6-5 to TRBJ2-2; D remains unclear. The CDR3 region is CASRSRNTGELFF. CDR3 coding DNA: TGTGCCAGCAGGAGTCGGAACACCGGGGAGCTGTTTTTT.